Detailed here is one T cell receptor beta chain. Its antigen is not known. This specimen belongs to a study of shared clonotypes between healthy human individuals. Study conclusions and caveats: Rarefaction revealed incomplete sorted-subset sequencing despite large depth. The sharing of about 5% of naive CD4 clonotypes was seen across several donors. Naive subsets typically showed greater estimated richness than memory subsets.

The CDR3 is 14 residues long. The V segment lost 0 bases and the J segment 12 bases; nucleotides outside the gene matches: 7. Germline V gene lookup returns CDR1 SGHDN and CDR2 FVKESK. The protocol was immunoSEQ multiplex PCR, while the TCRdb copy is restricted to in-frame clones and leaves out a portion. The data hold approximately 2.5 million clones, with roughly 93% observed a single time. J is TRBJ2-1 and V is TRBV14; TRBD2 aligns across 8 bases. The receptor was isolated from a man aged 18-30 years in good health. Some clones in this sample may be carry-over from other donors' samples. Sequencing input: naive CD4+ T cells from PBMCs. Subset denoted: CD45RA+ positively selected. CDR3 in DNA: TGTGCCAGCAGCCAAGATTGGAGCGGGGGCCTGCAGTTCTTC. It encodes CASSQDWSGGLQFF.